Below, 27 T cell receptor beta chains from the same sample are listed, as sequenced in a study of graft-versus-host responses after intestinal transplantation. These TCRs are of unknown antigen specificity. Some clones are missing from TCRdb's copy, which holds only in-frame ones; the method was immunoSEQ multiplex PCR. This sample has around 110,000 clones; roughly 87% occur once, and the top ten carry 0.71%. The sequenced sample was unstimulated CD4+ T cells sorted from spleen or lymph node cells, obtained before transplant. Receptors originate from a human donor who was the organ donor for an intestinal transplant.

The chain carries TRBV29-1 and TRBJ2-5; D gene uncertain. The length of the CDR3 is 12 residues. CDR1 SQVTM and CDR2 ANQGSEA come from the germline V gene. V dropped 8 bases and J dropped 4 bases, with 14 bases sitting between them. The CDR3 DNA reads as TGCAGCTCTGTGTTGGTCAGAGAGACCCAGTACTTC. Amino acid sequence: CSSVLVRETQYF.

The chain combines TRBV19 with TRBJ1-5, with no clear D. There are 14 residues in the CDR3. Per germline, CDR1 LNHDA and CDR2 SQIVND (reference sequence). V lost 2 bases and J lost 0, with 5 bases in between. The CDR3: CASSIQYSNQPQHF. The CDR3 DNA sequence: TGTGCCAGTAGTATACAGTATAGCAATCAGCCCCAGCATTTT.

The CDR3 region has the DNA TGTGCCAGCAGTGAAGATGGACTAGTTTCGAATGAGCAGTTCTTC. Amino acids: CASSEDGLVSNEQFF. J is TRBJ2-1 and V is TRBV6-1; 7 bases match TRBD2. The germline V gene encodes CDR1 MNHNS and CDR2 SASEGT. The CDR3 runs 15 residues. V lost 1 base and J lost 7; bases outside the gene matches: 7.

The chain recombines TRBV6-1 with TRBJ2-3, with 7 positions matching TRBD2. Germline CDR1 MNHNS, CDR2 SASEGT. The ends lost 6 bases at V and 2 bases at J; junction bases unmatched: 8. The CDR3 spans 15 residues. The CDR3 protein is CASRGWGGATDTQYF. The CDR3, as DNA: TGTGCCAGCAGAGGCTGGGGAGGGGCCACAGATACGCAGTATTTT.

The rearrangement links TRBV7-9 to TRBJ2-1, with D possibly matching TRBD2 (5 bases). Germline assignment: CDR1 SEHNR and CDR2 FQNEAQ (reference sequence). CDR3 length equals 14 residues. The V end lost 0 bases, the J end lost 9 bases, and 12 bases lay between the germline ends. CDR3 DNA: TGTGCCAGCAGCTTAGCGTTGGATAGCGCTGAGCAGTTCTTC. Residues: CASSLALDSAEQFF.

CDR3 protein: CASSLDGRGGYGYTF. DNA for the CDR3: TGTGCCAGCAGCTTAGACGGCAGGGGAGGCTATGGCTACACCTTC. The chain is built from TRBV7-2 and TRBJ1-2, with D perhaps matching TRBD1 (6 bases). Germline lookup yields CDR1 SGHTA and CDR2 FQGNSA. The CDR3 is made up of 15 amino acids. Trimming cost V 1 base and J 4 bases, with 13 bases left between them.

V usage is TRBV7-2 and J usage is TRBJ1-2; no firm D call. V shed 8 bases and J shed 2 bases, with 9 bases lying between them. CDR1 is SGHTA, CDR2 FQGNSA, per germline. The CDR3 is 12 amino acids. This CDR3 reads CASGQNNYGYTF. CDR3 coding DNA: TGTGCCAGCGGGCAGAACAACTATGGCTACACCTTC.

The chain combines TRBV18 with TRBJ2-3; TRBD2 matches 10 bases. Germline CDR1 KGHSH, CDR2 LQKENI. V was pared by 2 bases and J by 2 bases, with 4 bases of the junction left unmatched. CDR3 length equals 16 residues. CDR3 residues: CASSPLAGGNTDTQYF. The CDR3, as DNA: TGTGCCAGCTCACCATTAGCGGGGGGAAACACAGATACGCAGTATTTT. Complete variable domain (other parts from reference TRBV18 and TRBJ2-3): NAGVMQNPRHLVRRRGQEARLRCSPMKGHSHVYWYRQLPEEGLKFMVYLQKENIIDESGMPKERFSAEFPKEGPSILRIQQVVRGDSAAYFCASSPLAGGNTDTQYFGPGTRLTVL.

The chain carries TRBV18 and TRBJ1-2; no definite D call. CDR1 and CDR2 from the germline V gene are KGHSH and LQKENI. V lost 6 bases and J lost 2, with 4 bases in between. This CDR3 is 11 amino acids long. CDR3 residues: CASSDNYGYTF. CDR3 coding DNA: TGTGCCAGCTCCGACAACTATGGCTACACCTTC.

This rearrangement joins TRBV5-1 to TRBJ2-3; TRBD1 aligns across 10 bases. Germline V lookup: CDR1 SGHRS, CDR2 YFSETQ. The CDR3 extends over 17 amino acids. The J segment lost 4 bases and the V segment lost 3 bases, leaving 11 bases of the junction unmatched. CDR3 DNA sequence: TGCGCCAGCAGCTCGGCCCCGGGACAGGGGTACGCAGATACGCAGTATTTT. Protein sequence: CASSSAPGQGYADTQYF.

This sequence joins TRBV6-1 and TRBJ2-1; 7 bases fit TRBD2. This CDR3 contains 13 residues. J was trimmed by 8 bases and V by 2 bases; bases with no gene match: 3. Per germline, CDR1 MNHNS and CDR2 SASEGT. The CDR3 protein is CASSEFTSDEQFF. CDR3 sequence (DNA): TGTGCCAGCAGTGAATTTACTAGCGATGAGCAGTTCTTC.

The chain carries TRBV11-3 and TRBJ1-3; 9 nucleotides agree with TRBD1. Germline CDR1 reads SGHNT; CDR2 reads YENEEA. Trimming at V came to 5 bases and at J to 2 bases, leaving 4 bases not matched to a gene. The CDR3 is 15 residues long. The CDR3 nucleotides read TGTGCCAGCAGCCCCAGGACAGGGGCTGGAAACACCATATATTTT. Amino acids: CASSPRTGAGNTIYF.

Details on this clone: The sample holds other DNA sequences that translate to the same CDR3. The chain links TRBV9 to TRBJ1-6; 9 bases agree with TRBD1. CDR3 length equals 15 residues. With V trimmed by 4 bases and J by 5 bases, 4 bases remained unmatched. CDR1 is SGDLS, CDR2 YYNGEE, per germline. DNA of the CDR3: TGTGCCAGCAGCCGACGACAGGGGGATAATTCACCCCTCCACTTT. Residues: CASSRRQGDNSPLHF.

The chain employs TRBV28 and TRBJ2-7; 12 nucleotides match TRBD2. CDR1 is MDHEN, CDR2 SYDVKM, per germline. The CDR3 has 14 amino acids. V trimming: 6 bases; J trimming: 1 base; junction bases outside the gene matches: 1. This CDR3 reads CASSTSGRSYEQYF. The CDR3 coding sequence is TGTGCCAGCAGCACTAGCGGGAGGTCCTACGAGCAGTACTTC.

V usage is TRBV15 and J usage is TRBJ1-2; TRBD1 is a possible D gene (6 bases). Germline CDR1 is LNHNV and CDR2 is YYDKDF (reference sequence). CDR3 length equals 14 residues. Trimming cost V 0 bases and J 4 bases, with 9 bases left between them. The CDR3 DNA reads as TGTGCCACCAGCAGAGATCGGGGGGCCTATGGCTACACCTTC. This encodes CATSRDRGAYGYTF. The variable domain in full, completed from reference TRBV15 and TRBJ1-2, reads DAMVIQNPRYQVTQFGKPVTLSCSQTLNHNVMYWYQQKSSQAPKLLFHYYDKDFNNEADTPDNFQSRRPNTSFCFLDIRSPGLGDTAMYLCATSRDRGAYGYTFGSGTRLTVV.

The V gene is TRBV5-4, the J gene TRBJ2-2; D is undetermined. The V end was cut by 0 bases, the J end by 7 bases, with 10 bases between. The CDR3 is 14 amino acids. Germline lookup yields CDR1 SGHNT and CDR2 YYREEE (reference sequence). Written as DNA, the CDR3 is TGTGCCAGCAGCTTGGCCAAGGCTGGCGGGGAGCTGTTTTTT. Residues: CASSLAKAGGELFF.

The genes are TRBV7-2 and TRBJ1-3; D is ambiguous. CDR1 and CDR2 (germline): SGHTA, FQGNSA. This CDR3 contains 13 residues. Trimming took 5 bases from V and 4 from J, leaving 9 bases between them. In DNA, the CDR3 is TGTGCCAGCAGCCGCTCCCCAGGAAACACCATATATTTT. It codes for CASSRSPGNTIYF.

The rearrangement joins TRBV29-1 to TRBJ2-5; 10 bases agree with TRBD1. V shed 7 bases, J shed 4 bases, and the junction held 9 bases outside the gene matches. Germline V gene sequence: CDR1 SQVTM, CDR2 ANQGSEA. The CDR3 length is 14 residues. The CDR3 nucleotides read TGCAGCGCTTCGAGGACAGGGGGTAGAGAGACCCAGTACTTC. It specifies CSASRTGGRETQYF. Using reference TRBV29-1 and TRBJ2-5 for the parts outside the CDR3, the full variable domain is SAVISQKPSRDICQRGTSLTIQCQVDSQVTMMFWYRQQPGQSLTLIATANQGSEATYESGFVIDKFPISRPNLTFSTLTVSNMSPEDSSIYLCSASRTGGRETQYFGPGTRLLVL.

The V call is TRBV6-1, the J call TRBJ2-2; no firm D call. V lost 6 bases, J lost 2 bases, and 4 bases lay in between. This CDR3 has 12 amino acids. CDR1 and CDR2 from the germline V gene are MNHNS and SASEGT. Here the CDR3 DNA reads TGTGCCAGCAGGGTTAACACCGGGGAGCTGTTTTTT. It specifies CASRVNTGELFF.

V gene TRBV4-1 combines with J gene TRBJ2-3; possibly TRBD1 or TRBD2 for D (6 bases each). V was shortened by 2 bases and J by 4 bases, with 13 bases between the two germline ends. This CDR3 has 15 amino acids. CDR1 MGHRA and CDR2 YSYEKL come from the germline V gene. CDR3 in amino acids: CASSQLGGTADTQYF. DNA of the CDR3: TGCGCCAGCAGCCAACTAGGGGGGACGGCAGATACGCAGTATTTT.

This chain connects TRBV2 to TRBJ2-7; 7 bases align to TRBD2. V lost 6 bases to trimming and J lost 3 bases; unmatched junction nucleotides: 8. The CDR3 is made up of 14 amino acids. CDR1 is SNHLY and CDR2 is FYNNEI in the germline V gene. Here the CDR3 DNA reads TGTGCCAGCAGAAAACTAGCGACTAGCTACGAGCAGTACTTC. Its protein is CASRKLATSYEQYF.

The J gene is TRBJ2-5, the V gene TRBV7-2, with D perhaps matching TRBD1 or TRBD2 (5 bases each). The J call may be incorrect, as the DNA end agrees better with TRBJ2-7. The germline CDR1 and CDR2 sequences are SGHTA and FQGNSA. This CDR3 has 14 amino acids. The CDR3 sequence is CASSLKVGRDEQYF. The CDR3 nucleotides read TGTGCCAGCAGCTTAAAAGTGGGGCGGGACGAGCAGTACTTC.

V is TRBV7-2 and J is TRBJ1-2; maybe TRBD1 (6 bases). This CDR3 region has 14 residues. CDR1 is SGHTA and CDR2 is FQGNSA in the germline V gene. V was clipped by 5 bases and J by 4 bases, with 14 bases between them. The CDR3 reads CASSQQAGAYGYTF. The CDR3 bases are TGTGCCAGCAGCCAGCAGGCAGGGGCCTATGGCTACACCTTC. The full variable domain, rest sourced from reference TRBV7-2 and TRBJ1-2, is GAGVSQSPSNKVTEKGKDVELRCDPISGHTALYWYRQSLGQGLEFLIYFQGNSAPDKSGLPSDRFSAERTGGSVSTLTIQRTQQEDSAVYLCASSQQAGAYGYTFGSGTRLTVV.

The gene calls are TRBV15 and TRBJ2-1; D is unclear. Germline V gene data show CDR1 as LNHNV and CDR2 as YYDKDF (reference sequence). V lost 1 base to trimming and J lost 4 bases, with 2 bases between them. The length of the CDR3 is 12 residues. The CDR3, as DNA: TGTGCCACCAGCAGAGGATACAATGAGCAGTTCTTC. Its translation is CATSRGYNEQFF. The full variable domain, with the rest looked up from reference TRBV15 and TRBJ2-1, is DAMVIQNPRYQVTQFGKPVTLSCSQTLNHNVMYWYQQKSSQAPKLLFHYYDKDFNNEADTPDNFQSRRPNTSFCFLDIRSPGLGDTAMYLCATSRGYNEQFFGPGTRLTVL.

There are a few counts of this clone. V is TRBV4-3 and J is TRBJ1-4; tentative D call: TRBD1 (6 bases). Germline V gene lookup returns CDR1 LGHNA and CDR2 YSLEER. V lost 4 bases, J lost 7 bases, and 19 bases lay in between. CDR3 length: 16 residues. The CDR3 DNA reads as TGCGCCAGCAGCCCATCGGGCAGGGGAGGGGGTGAAAAACTGTTTTTT. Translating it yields CASSPSGRGGGEKLFF.

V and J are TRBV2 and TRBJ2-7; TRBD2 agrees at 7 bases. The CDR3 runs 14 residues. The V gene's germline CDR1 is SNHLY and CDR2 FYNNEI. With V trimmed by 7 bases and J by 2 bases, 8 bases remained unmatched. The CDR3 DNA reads TGTGCCAGCATCAATAGCGGGCGCCCCTACGAGCAGTACTTC. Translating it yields CASINSGRPYEQYF.

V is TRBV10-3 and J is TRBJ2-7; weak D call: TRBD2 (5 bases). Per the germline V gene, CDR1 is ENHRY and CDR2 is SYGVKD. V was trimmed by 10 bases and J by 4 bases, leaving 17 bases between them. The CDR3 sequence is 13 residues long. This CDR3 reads CATRERPLYEQYF. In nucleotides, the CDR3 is TGTGCCACGAGGGAACGGCCTCTTTACGAGCAGTACTTC.